What follows are 25 T cell receptor beta chains derived from one specimen sequenced in a study of identical twins. TCRdb re-analysed the 5' RACE reads in MiXCR, keeping a single row per CDR3 protein. The data show about 920,000 distinct CDR3 sequences, roughly an eighth seen once. These data were also reused for a study on yellow fever vaccine responses in identical twins.

The sequenced material came from PBMCs. Receptors were obtained from a woman in her late teens or twenties in good health.

This clonotype was recorded many times. The J gene is TRBJ2-5, the V gene TRBV28; 7 bases are shared with TRBD1. The V and J ends lost 5 bases and 2 bases, in that order; junction bases with no gene match: 5. Germline lookup yields CDR1 MDHEN and CDR2 SYDVKM. The CDR3 spans 14 residues. The CDR3 is CASSPLQGQETQYF. The CDR3 DNA follows: TGTGCCAGCAGTCCGTTACAGGGGCAAGAGACCCAGTACTTC.

This rearrangement joins TRBV7-9 to TRBJ2-7; 7 bases match TRBD2. Germline lookup yields CDR1 SEHNR and CDR2 FQNEAQ (reference sequence). The CDR3 is 15 amino acids. The trim removed 3 bases at V and 0 bases at J, leaving 5 bases unmatched. The CDR3 region has the DNA TGTGCCAGCAGCTTGGGCGGGGGAGGCTCCTACGAGCAGTACGTC. Translated, it gives CASSLGGGGSYEQYV.

The chain recombines TRBV9 with TRBJ2-3, with TRBD2 matching over 13 bases. V dropped 1 base and J dropped 0; count of bases not matched to a gene: 2. The CDR3 has 17 amino acids. Germline CDR1 is SGDLS and CDR2 is YYNGEE. The CDR3: CASSVTSGRVSTDTQYF. The CDR3 DNA is TGTGCCAGCAGCGTAACTAGCGGGAGGGTGAGCACAGATACGCAGTATTTT.

V is TRBV20-1 and J is TRBJ2-4; tentatively, D is TRBD2 (6 bases). This CDR3 is built from 14 residues. Between the trimmed V and J ends, which lost 0 bases and 5 bases, there was a span of 11 bases. CDR1 is DFQATT, CDR2 SNEGSKA, per germline (reference sequence). CDR3 sequence reads: CSARERGRENIQYF. CDR3 sequence (DNA): TGCAGTGCTAGAGAGCGGGGTCGGGAAAACATTCAGTACTTC.

The CDR3 sequence: CASSLVPGQPQHF. CDR3 DNA sequence: TGTGCCAGCAGCTTAGTCCCCGGCCAGCCCCAGCATTTT. This sequence joins TRBV7-2 and TRBJ1-5; D ambiguous. Trimming took off 1 base at V and 7 bases at J, with 8 bases between the two ends. Germline V gene data show CDR1 as SGHTA and CDR2 as FQGNSA. CDR3 size: 13 residues.

V is TRBV20-1 and J is TRBJ2-7; D gene unclear. CDR3 length equals 13 residues. CDR1 DFQATT and CDR2 SNEGSKA come from the germline V gene (reference sequence). V was trimmed by 6 bases and J by 0 bases, leaving 12 bases between them. In DNA, the CDR3 is TGCAGTGCCCATGACGGAAACTCCTACGAGCAGTACTTC. Encoded protein: CSAHDGNSYEQYF.

The rearrangement uses TRBV5-1 and TRBJ2-1, with 9 positions matching TRBD2. With 4 bases clipped from V and 12 bases from J, the junction kept 17 bases outside the gene matches. Germline values: CDR1 SGHRS, CDR2 YFSETQ. The CDR3 spans 16 residues. The CDR3 region has the DNA TGCGCCAGCAGCCTGGACCAGCGGGGGGCAGGAGAATGGCAGTTCTTC. Amino acid sequence: CASSLDQRGAGEWQFF.

The V gene is TRBV12-3 or TRBV12-4, the J gene TRBJ2-3; TRBD1 matches 8 bases. The V gene end was trimmed by 6 bases and the J gene end by 6 bases; junction bases not matched to a gene: 11. The CDR3 runs to 15 residues. CDR3 sequence reads: CASSSSGTGGDTQYF. The CDR3 DNA follows: TGTGCCAGCAGCTCTTCAGGGACAGGAGGTGATACGCAGTATTTT.

The chain recombines TRBV12-3 or TRBV12-4 with TRBJ2-7; a possible D gene is TRBD2 (6 bases). This CDR3 region has 14 residues. Trimming took off 3 bases at V and 3 bases at J, with 12 bases between the two ends. The CDR3 DNA reads as TGTGCCAGCAGTTTCGGGGGACGGGACTACGAGCAGTACGTC. Encoded protein: CASSFGGRDYEQYV.

Details on this clonotype: It may be a read error: a sequence one base away is much more abundant. This chain joins TRBV28 and TRBJ1-6; D gene uncertain. V lost 6 bases and J 5 bases, leaving 8 bases between the germline ends. Germline V lookup: CDR1 MDHEN, CDR2 SYDVKM. The CDR3 is 13 amino acids. This chain's CDR3 is CASRSHNNSPLHF. CDR3 nucleotides: TGTGCCAGCAGAAGTCATAATAATTCACCCCTCCACTTT.

This clonotype was detected a few times. The chain links TRBV5-6 to TRBJ1-6; 7 nucleotides line up with TRBD1. Trimming removed 1 base from V and 7 bases from J; junction bases left unmatched: 8. Germline lookup yields CDR1 SGHDT and CDR2 YYEEEE. The CDR3 covers 16 residues. CDR3 in DNA: TGTGCCAGCAGCTTGCGGTCGACAGGGAAGAATTCACCCCTCCACTTT. This translates into CASSLRSTGKNSPLHF.

The rearrangement uses TRBV5-6 and TRBJ2-1; tentative D call: TRBD2 (6 bases). Trimming took 0 bases from V and 6 from J, leaving 16 bases between them. Germline lookup yields CDR1 SGHDT and CDR2 YYEEEE. The CDR3 is 16 residues long. The CDR3 loop reads CASSLGHLVGGNEQFF. In DNA form, the CDR3 reads TGTGCCAGCAGCTTGGGCCACCTAGTGGGGGGCAATGAGCAGTTCTTC.

The chain carries TRBV21-1 and TRBJ2-5; the DNA was not used to check the table's D call, TRBD1. TRBV21-1 is designated a pseudogene. This CDR3 region has 15 residues. The CDR3 loop reads CASSPRRDREETQYF. In nucleotides, the CDR3 is TGTGCCAGCAGCCCTAGGCGGGACAGGGAAGAGACCCAGTACTTC.

This clonotype was recorded a few times. The chain combines TRBV12-3 or TRBV12-4 with TRBJ2-7, with 10 nucleotides matching TRBD1. The CDR3 spans 15 residues. With 3 bases clipped from V and 2 bases from J, the junction kept 4 bases outside the gene matches. This CDR3 is CASSFDGTGAYEQYF. The CDR3 region has the DNA TGTGCCAGCAGTTTTGACGGGACAGGGGCCTACGAGCAGTACTTC.

The J gene is TRBJ2-1, the V gene TRBV7-6; maybe TRBD1 (6 bases). Deletions cut 8 bases from V and 12 bases from J, with 20 bases between. Germline CDR1 is SGHVS and CDR2 is FNYEAQ. This CDR3 is built from 13 residues. CDR3: CASDGARGGGQFF. In nucleotides, the CDR3 is TGTGCCAGCGATGGGGCTAGAGGGGGTGGGCAGTTCTTC.

The chain links TRBV12-3 or TRBV12-4 to TRBJ2-5; 12 nucleotides align to TRBD2. Trimming cost V 6 bases and J 5 bases; bases outside gene matches: 13. CDR3 length: 17 amino acids. The CDR3 loop reads CASRSLAGGPSGETQYF. The CDR3 DNA is TGTGCCAGCAGGTCTCTAGCGGGAGGGCCGTCGGGGGAGACCCAGTACTTC.

This clonotype was counted only a few times. V gene TRBV24-1 combines with J gene TRBJ2-7; D uncertain. V was pared by 3 bases and J by 3 bases, with 14 bases between. CDR1 and CDR2 (germline): KGHDR, SFDVKD. CDR3 length equals 15 residues. CDR3 sequence reads: CATSDGSNGVYEQYF. The CDR3 DNA is TGTGCCACCAGTGATGGAAGTAATGGGGTCTACGAGCAGTACTTC.

This clonotype was observed many times. The gene calls are TRBV29-1 and TRBJ1-1; possible D gene TRBD1, 5 bases. CDR1 is SQVTM, CDR2 ANQGSEA, per germline. This CDR3 spans 13 amino acids. Trimming left V 4 bases short and J 5 bases short, with 14 bases between. The DNA of the CDR3 is TGCAGCGTTGGATCCGGGAAGGGGACTGAAGCTTTCTTT. Encoded protein: CSVGSGKGTEAFF.

In its sample, this clonotype was seen a few times. The chain combines TRBV28 with TRBJ1-1; the D is unclear. V was pared by 6 bases and J by 4 bases, with 15 bases between. Germline CDR1 MDHEN, CDR2 SYDVKM. There are 14 residues in the CDR3. CDR3 sequence reads: CASSPWSRATEAFF. CDR3 DNA sequence: TGTGCCAGCAGCCCATGGTCTAGGGCCACTGAAGCTTTCTTT.

The chain uses TRBV6-5 and TRBJ1-1; TRBD1 matches at 10 bases. CDR3 length: 14 residues. The germline gives CDR1 MNHEY, CDR2 SVGAGI. Trimming took 3 bases from V and 8 from J; bases not matched to a gene: 6. The CDR3 reads CASSYSDRGQEAFF. CDR3 DNA sequence: TGTGCCAGCAGTTATTCCGACAGGGGGCAGGAAGCTTTCTTT.

V gene TRBV11-1 combines with J gene TRBJ2-1; perhaps TRBD2 as D (5 bases). Germline values: CDR1 SGHAT, CDR2 FQDESV (reference sequence). V shed 5 bases and J shed 7 bases, with 15 bases lying between them. The CDR3 is 14 residues long. For the CDR3, the DNA is TGTGCCAGCAGCCCCCAACGGGGTGGGAATGAGCAGTTCTTC. This gives the protein CASSPQRGGNEQFF.

This chain joins TRBV7-2 and TRBJ1-4; D gene ambiguous. Germline V gene sequence: CDR1 SGHTA, CDR2 FQGNSA. This CDR3 spans 16 amino acids. Trimming stripped 0 bases from V and 10 bases from J, with 18 bases between. CDR3 residues: CASSLAPWAAVGKLFF. The DNA for the CDR3 is TGTGCCAGCAGCTTAGCGCCCTGGGCCGCCGTGGGAAAACTGTTTTTT.

This clonotype turned up a few times. This rearrangement joins TRBV10-3 to TRBJ2-7, with D perhaps being TRBD1 or TRBD2 (5 bases each). The V end was cut by 5 bases, the J end by 5 bases, with 13 bases between. The CDR3 runs 13 residues. Germline-derived CDR1 and CDR2 are ENHRY and SYGVKD. The CDR3 protein is CAISHVGAHEQYF. CDR3 sequence (DNA): TGTGCCATCAGTCACGTCGGGGCCCACGAGCAGTACTTC.

The rearrangement uses TRBV12-3 or TRBV12-4 and TRBJ2-1; 12 nucleotides align to TRBD1. Germline trimming cut 5 bases from V and 6 bases from J; bases unmatched to any gene: 5. The CDR3 sequence is 15 residues long. CDR3 loop: CASSGGQGARNEQFF. DNA of the CDR3: TGTGCCAGCAGTGGGGGACAGGGGGCTCGCAATGAGCAGTTCTTC.

The chain is built from TRBV15 and TRBJ2-7; no clear D. CDR1 and CDR2 (germline): LNHNV, YYDKDF (reference sequence). The CDR3 runs to 14 residues. Trimming pared 1 base from V and 0 bases from J, leaving 7 bases between. CDR3 bases: TGTGCCACCAGCAGAGCCCCGGACTCCTACGAGCAGTACGTC. Protein product: CATSRAPDSYEQYV.